A single sample gave rise to the 30 T cell receptor beta chains below, sequenced in a study of T cells after yellow fever vaccination. MiXCR, applied by TCRdb to the 5' RACE reads, yields one record per CDR3 protein. The sample carries 620,000 or so distinct CDR3 sequences, less than 20% recorded once. The sequencing used PBMCs, collected about 5 days after the first yellow fever vaccination. Source of these receptors: a man younger than 35 who received the YFV17D yellow fever vaccine.

The V and J genes are TRBV7-9 and TRBJ1-6; D unresolved. The germline V gene encodes CDR1 SEHNR and CDR2 FQNEAQ (reference sequence). CDR3 length equals 15 residues. Trimming shortened V by 5 bases and J by 9 bases, and 17 bases separated the two germline ends. The CDR3 reads CASSPPGGEGSPLHF. The CDR3, as DNA: TGTGCCAGCAGCCCCCCGGGTGGCGAAGGTTCACCCCTCCACTTT.

This clonotype appeared a few times. V is TRBV12-3 or TRBV12-4 and J is TRBJ1-4; 7 bases fit TRBD1. The CDR3 totals 15 residues. With V trimmed by 6 bases and J by 8 bases, 12 bases remained unmatched. The DNA of the CDR3 is TGTGCCAGCAGCTCTCAGGGGGTGGGTTTGGAAAAACTGTTTTTT. This translates into CASSSQGVGLEKLFF.

V is TRBV5-1 and J is TRBJ2-1; D is unclear. V was shortened by 0 bases and J by 0 bases, with 10 bases between the two germline ends. CDR1 SGHRS and CDR2 YFSETQ come from the germline V gene. This CDR3 region has 16 residues. The CDR3 region has the DNA TGCGCCAGCAGCTTGGCCCCAGCGAGCTCCTACAATGAGCAGTTCTTC. It specifies CASSLAPASSYNEQFF.

Many counts were recorded for this clonotype. The chain combines TRBV4-3 with TRBJ2-5, with TRBD2 as a possible D gene (6 bases). The CDR3 length is 15 residues. Deletions cut 0 bases from V and 1 base from J, with 9 bases between. Germline CDR1 reads LGHNA; CDR2 reads YSLEER. DNA for the CDR3: TGCGCCAGCAGCCAAGATTGGAGGGGCCAAGAGACCCAGTACTTC. It specifies CASSQDWRGQETQYF.

This clonotype occurred many times. This chain joins TRBV6-5 and TRBJ2-5, with a tentative D call TRBD1 (5 bases). V was cut by 9 bases and J by 5 bases, with 16 bases left in between. Germline V CDR1 and CDR2: MNHEY, SVGAGI. The CDR3 runs 13 residues. This CDR3 reads CARKKTAAETQYF. In DNA form, the CDR3 reads TGTGCCAGAAAAAAGACAGCTGCGGAGACCCAGTACTTC.

This clonotype was counted ten times or more. The V call is TRBV5-6, the J call TRBJ2-4, with TRBD2 as a possible D gene (5 bases). This CDR3 is 12 amino acids long. V was pared by 4 bases and J by 5 bases, with 7 bases between. Germline CDR1 is SGHDT and CDR2 is YYEEEE. This CDR3 is CASSLGENIQYF. CDR3 DNA: TGTGCCAGCAGCCTCGGGGAAAACATTCAGTACTTC.

This clonotype has a handful of counts. The chain recombines TRBV7-8 with TRBJ2-7; no definite D call. The germline V and J ends were trimmed by 3 bases and 2 bases, with 11 bases remaining between them. This CDR3 is built from 14 residues. Germline V gives CDR1 SGHVS, CDR2 FQNEAQ. DNA for the CDR3: TGTGCCAGCAGCTTCCGCCGCGGTACCTACGAGCAGTACGTC. It yields the protein CASSFRRGTYEQYV.

This clonotype has only a few counts. The rearrangement uses TRBV3-1 and TRBJ2-3, with TRBD2 matching over 8 bases. The CDR3 is made up of 17 amino acids. Germline CDR1 is LGHDT and CDR2 is YNNKEL (reference sequence). Trimming removed 1 base from V and 1 base from J; junction bases left unmatched: 7. CDR3 DNA sequence: TGTGCCAGCAGCCAAGTGCTACCAGCGGGGGGCACAGATACGCAGTATTTT. Protein sequence: CASSQVLPAGGTDTQYF.

This clonotype was seen a handful of times. The rearrangement links TRBV3-1 to TRBJ2-5; no reliable D call. This CDR3 is built from 13 residues. Germline assignment: CDR1 LGHDT and CDR2 YNNKEL (reference sequence). V dropped 2 bases and J dropped 0 bases, with 4 bases sitting between them. CDR3 DNA sequence: TGTGCCAGCAGCCAATTTAACCAAGAGACCCAGTACTTC. Translating it yields CASSQFNQETQYF.

V gene TRBV30 combines with J gene TRBJ2-7; no reliable D call. The CDR3 loop spans 12 amino acids. Germline V gene sequence: CDR1 GTSNPN, CDR2 SVGIG (reference sequence). V lost 2 bases to trimming and J lost 2 bases, with 7 bases between them. The chain's CDR3 is CAWSIGPYEQYF. The DNA of the CDR3 is TGTGCCTGGAGTATTGGGCCCTACGAGCAGTACTTC.

A few counts support this clonotype. This chain links TRBV13 with TRBJ2-7; 7 positions agree with TRBD2. The germline gives CDR1 PRHDT, CDR2 FYEKMQ (reference sequence). The CDR3 is 15 amino acids. Unmatched junction bases numbered 6, after V lost 1 base and J lost 3 bases. CDR3 region: CASSLAPGGIYEQYV. The CDR3 DNA is TGTGCCAGCAGCTTAGCTCCGGGGGGTATCTACGAGCAGTACGTC.

In this sample, this clonotype turned up once. V gene TRBV5-1 combines with J gene TRBJ2-1; no clear D. Germline assignment: CDR1 SGHRS and CDR2 YFSETQ. CDR3 length equals 14 residues. V lost 0 bases and J 4 bases, leaving 8 bases between the germline ends. CDR3 sequence (DNA): TGCGCCAGCAGCTTGGCCTCCGATTACAATGAGCAGTTCTTC. It is translated as CASSLASDYNEQFF.

This clonotype was observed a handful of times. The V gene is TRBV6-5, the J gene TRBJ2-5; possibly TRBD2 for D (7 bases). The CDR3 totals 14 residues. V lost 0 bases, J lost 4 bases, and 9 bases lay in between. The germline V gene has CDR1 MNHEY and CDR2 SVGAGI. The CDR3 spells CASSYSRGAETQYF. Written as DNA, the CDR3 is TGTGCCAGCAGTTACTCTCGGGGGGCAGAGACCCAGTACTTC.

This chain connects TRBV6-5 to TRBJ2-3, with D maybe TRBD1 (6 bases). From germline, CDR1 is MNHEY and CDR2 SVGAGI. V was cut by 7 bases and J by 6 bases, with 8 bases left in between. The CDR3 totals 11 residues. The CDR3 DNA reads as TGTGCCAGCATCACAGGGGATACGCAGTATTTT. Its translation is CASITGDTQYF.

This clonotype was seen a handful of times. The chain is built from TRBV4-1 and TRBJ1-6, with D possibly matching TRBD1 (6 bases). CDR1 is MGHRA and CDR2 is YSYEKL in the germline V gene. The V gene lost 2 bases and the J gene lost 9 bases, with 17 bases spanning the gap. The CDR3 length is 16 residues. CDR3 amino acids: CASSQRLLQGGSPLHF. The CDR3 DNA reads as TGCGCCAGCAGCCAAAGGCTATTACAGGGCGGTTCACCCCTCCACTTT.

The chain joins TRBV6-1 to TRBJ2-5; no clear D. V lost 6 bases and J lost 4, with 6 bases in between. The CDR3 loop spans 11 amino acids. The germline V gene has CDR1 MNHNS and CDR2 SASEGT. The CDR3 DNA reads as TGTGCCAGCAGGGTAATAGAGACCCAGTACTTC. Translated: CASRVIETQYF.

This clonotype was seen more than once but under ten times. This chain uses TRBV5-4 with TRBJ2-2, with 7 nucleotides matching TRBD1. The CDR3 covers 14 residues. The ends lost 4 bases at V and 6 bases at J; junction bases unmatched: 6. From germline, CDR1 is SGHNT and CDR2 YYREEE (reference sequence). The DNA of the CDR3 is TGTGCCAGCAGCGACAGGGCCTCGGCCGGGGAGCTGTTTTTT. The encoded protein is CASSDRASAGELFF.

The chain recombines TRBV5-4 with TRBJ1-6; 9 nucleotides agree with TRBD1. Germline V gives CDR1 SGHNT, CDR2 YYREEE (reference sequence). The CDR3 is made up of 16 amino acids. V dropped 2 bases and J dropped 7; count of bases not matched to a gene: 7. Here the CDR3 reads CASSFDPGQGNSPLHF. The CDR3, as DNA: TGTGCCAGCAGCTTCGATCCAGGACAGGGGAATTCACCCCTCCACTTT.

This sequence joins TRBV4-3 and TRBJ2-1; D assignment may be TRBD1 or TRBD2 (6 bases each). The CDR3 consists of 15 residues. Germline V lookup: CDR1 LGHNA, CDR2 YSLEER. V shed 0 bases and J shed 7 bases, with 13 bases lying between them. CDR3 sequence: CASSQDWGAGNEQFF. CDR3 DNA: TGCGCCAGCAGCCAAGATTGGGGGGCGGGGAATGAGCAGTTCTTC.

The sample holds many counts of this clonotype. The chain has TRBV7-8 and TRBJ2-5, with D perhaps matching TRBD1 (6 bases). From germline, CDR1 is SGHVS and CDR2 FQNEAQ. CDR3 length equals 17 residues. Between the trimmed V and J ends, which lost 5 bases and 5 bases, there was a span of 24 bases. In DNA form, the CDR3 reads TGTGCCAGCAGCCTAAGTGCAGGGGCCCCATCGTGGGAGACCCAGTACTTC. It specifies CASSLSAGAPSWETQYF.

The V call is TRBV4-3, the J call TRBJ2-3; D may correspond to TRBD1 or TRBD2 (5 bases each). The germline V gene encodes CDR1 LGHNA and CDR2 YSLEER. There are 16 residues in the CDR3. The V end lost 0 bases, the J end lost 5 bases, and 15 bases lay between the germline ends. The DNA of the CDR3 is TGCGCCAGCAGCCAAGATCGGGTCGGGGCAGGAGATACGCAGTATTTT. It encodes CASSQDRVGAGDTQYF.

The rearrangement links TRBV4-1 to TRBJ2-2, with D possibly matching TRBD2 (5 bases). The CDR3 contains 16 residues. Trimming shortened V by 4 bases and J by 1 base, and 13 bases separated the two germline ends. Germline assignment: CDR1 MGHRA and CDR2 YSYEKL. The CDR3 reads CASSPLNGVNTGELFF. In DNA, the CDR3 is TGCGCCAGCAGCCCCCTTAACGGGGTGAACACCGGGGAGCTGTTTTTT.

This clonotype came up many times. The rearrangement links TRBV10-3 to TRBJ2-3; tentatively, D is TRBD2 (6 bases). The V gene's germline CDR1 is ENHRY and CDR2 SYGVKD. The CDR3 is 15 residues long. V lost 3 bases to trimming and J lost 0 bases, with 10 bases between them. The CDR3 region has the DNA TGTGCCATCAGTGATTCGGCGGGGAGCACAGATACGCAGTATTTT. Encoded protein: CAISDSAGSTDTQYF.

The CDR3 spells CASTKGWDGELFF. The CDR3 DNA reads TGTGCCAGCACCAAAGGTTGGGATGGGGAGCTGTTTTTT. The chain combines TRBV2 with TRBJ2-2; D unresolved. Trimming stripped 7 bases from V and 8 bases from J, with 14 bases between. The germline V gene has CDR1 SNHLY and CDR2 FYNNEI. This CDR3 has 13 residues.

The V and J genes are TRBV5-6 and TRBJ2-2; 10 nucleotides line up with TRBD1. This CDR3 has 16 residues. Looked up from germline, CDR1 is SGHDT and CDR2 is YYEEEE. After removal of 0 bases from V and 5 bases from J, the junction contained 4 bases not matched to a gene. The CDR3 reads CASSLAGTGETGELFF. In nucleotides, the CDR3 is TGTGCCAGCAGCTTGGCCGGGACAGGGGAAACCGGGGAGCTGTTTTTT.

This chain uses TRBV5-1 with TRBJ2-5, with D possibly being TRBD1 (6 bases). CDR3 length: 13 residues. Germline-derived CDR1 and CDR2 are SGHRS and YFSETQ. The V and J ends lost 3 bases and 4 bases respectively, with 10 bases between them. The DNA for the CDR3 is TGCGCCAGCAGCTACAGGGTTCCAGAGACCCAGTACTTC. Amino acid sequence: CASSYRVPETQYF.

The chain combines TRBV25-1 with TRBJ1-6; no firm D call. The germline CDR1 and CDR2 sequences are MGHDK and SYGVNS. The CDR3 totals 15 residues. V was pared by 0 bases and J by 6 bases, with 9 bases between. The CDR3 sequence is CASSEYRTVNSPLHF. The CDR3 region has the DNA TGTGCCAGCAGTGAATATAGGACGGTTAATTCACCCCTCCACTTT.

The chain carries TRBV4-3 and TRBJ2-7; no clear D gene. Trimming cost V 0 bases and J 5 bases, with 11 bases left between them. The CDR3 contains 14 residues. Germline-derived CDR1 and CDR2 are LGHNA and YSLEER. CDR3: CASSQDVWSDEQYV. In DNA, the CDR3 is TGCGCCAGCAGCCAAGATGTTTGGTCAGACGAGCAGTACGTC.

This clonotype was observed a few times. This CDR3 is CASSQVSIGQRAFF. As DNA, the CDR3 is TGTGCCAGCAGCCAAGTGAGTATCGGGCAGCGAGCTTTCTTT. The V and J genes are TRBV3-1 and TRBJ1-1; D gene ambiguous. Germline assignment: CDR1 LGHDT and CDR2 YNNKEL (reference sequence). With 1 base removed from V and 10 bases from J, the gap between germline ends came to 16 bases. This CDR3 is built from 14 residues.

In DNA, the CDR3 is TGCGCCAGCAGCTTGGGCGGGAGGAGTGAGACCCAGTACTTC. This gives the protein CASSLGGRSETQYF. The J gene is TRBJ2-5, the V gene TRBV5-1; TRBD2 aligns across 8 bases. After removal of 0 bases from V and 5 bases from J, the junction contained 3 bases not matched to a gene. The CDR3 totals 14 residues. Germline V gives CDR1 SGHRS, CDR2 YFSETQ. Full variable domain (outside the CDR3, taken from reference TRBV5-1 and TRBJ2-5): KAGVTQTPRYLIKTRGQQVTLSCSPISGHRSVSWYQQTPGQGLQFLFEYFSETQRNKGNFPGRFSGRQFSNSRSEMNVSTLELGDSALYLCASSLGGRSETQYFGPGTRLLVL.